The clone carrying this T cell receptor beta chain came up a few times. The target antigen is unknown. Germline V gene sequence: CDR1 SQVTM, CDR2 ANQGSEA. The length of the CDR3 is 9 residues. The data derive from a study of T-cell memory formation after mild COVID-19. MiXCR, run by TCRdb on the 5' RACE reads, gives a single entry per CDR3 protein. The sample yields roughly 42,000 distinct CDR3 sequences, 7.3% seen once. General study results and limits: The SARS-CoV-2 specificity of second-wave clones reaching peak at day 37 remained unverified. CD4+ clones that contracted lay mainly in CM and EM; CD8+ ones lay in EMRA.

The sequence was collected from a young man who had mild COVID-19 (a few samples of this study predate the infection). Cell type and time point are not known. This chain connects TRBV29-1 to TRBJ2-1, with 8 bases aligning to TRBD2. Sequencing was carried out using PBMCs or a T cell subset sorted from them (not recorded which). The CDR3 spells CTTRGGQFF. CDR3 DNA sequence: TGCACCACTCGGGGGGGGCAGTTCTTC.